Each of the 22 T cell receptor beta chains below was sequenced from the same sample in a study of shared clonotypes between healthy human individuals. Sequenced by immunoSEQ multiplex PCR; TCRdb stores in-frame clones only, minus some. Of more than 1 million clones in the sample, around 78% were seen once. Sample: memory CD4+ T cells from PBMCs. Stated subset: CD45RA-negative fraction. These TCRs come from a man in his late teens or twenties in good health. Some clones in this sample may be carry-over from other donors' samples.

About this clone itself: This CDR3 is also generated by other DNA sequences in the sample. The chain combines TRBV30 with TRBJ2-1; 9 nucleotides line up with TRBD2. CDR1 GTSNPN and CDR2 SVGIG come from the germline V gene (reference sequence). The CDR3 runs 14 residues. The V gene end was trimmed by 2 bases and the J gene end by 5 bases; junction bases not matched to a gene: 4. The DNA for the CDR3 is TGTGCCTGGAGTCCCGGGACTAGCAACAATGAGCAGTTCTTC. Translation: CAWSPGTSNNEQFF.

DNA of the CDR3: TGTGCCAGCAGTCCTCGCGGCTTGGGCGAGCAGTACTTC. Protein: CASSPRGLGEQYF. This rearrangement joins TRBV28 to TRBJ2-7; D ambiguous. CDR1 and CDR2 (germline): MDHEN, SYDVKM. This CDR3 has 13 residues. Trimming took off 5 bases at V and 6 bases at J, with 14 bases between the two ends.

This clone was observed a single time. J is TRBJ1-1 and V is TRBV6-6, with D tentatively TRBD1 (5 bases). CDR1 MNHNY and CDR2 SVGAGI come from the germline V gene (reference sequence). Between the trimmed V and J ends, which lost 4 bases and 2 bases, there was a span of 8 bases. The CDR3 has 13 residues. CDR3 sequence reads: CASSFRGNTEAFF. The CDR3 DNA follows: TGTGCCAGCAGTTTTAGGGGCAACACTGAAGCTTTCTTT.

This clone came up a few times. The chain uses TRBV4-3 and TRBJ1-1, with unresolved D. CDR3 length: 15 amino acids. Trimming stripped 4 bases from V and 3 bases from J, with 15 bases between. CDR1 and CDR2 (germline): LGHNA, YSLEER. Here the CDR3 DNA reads TGCGCCAGCAGCCGACGAACAATGGGAGACACTGAAGCTTTCTTT. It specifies CASSRRTMGDTEAFF.

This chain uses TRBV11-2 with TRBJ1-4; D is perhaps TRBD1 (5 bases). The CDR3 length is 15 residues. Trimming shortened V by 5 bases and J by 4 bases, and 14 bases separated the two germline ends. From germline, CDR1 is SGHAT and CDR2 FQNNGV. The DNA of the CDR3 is TGTGCCAGCAGCCTCCATGGGGGAGGTAATGAAAAACTGTTTTTT. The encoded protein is CASSLHGGGNEKLFF.

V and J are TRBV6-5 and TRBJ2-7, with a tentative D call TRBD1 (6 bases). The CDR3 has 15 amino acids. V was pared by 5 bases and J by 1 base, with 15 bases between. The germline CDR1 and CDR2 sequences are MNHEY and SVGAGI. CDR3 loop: CASSTCRGGSYEQYF. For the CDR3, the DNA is TGTGCCAGCAGTACCTGCAGGGGTGGGTCCTACGAGCAGTACTTC.

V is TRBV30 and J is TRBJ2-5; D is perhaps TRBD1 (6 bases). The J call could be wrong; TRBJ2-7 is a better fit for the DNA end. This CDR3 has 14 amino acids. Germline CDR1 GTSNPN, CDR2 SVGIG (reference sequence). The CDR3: CAWNGQQGRYEQYF. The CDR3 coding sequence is TGTGCCTGGAACGGTCAACAGGGAAGGTACGAGCAGTACTTC.

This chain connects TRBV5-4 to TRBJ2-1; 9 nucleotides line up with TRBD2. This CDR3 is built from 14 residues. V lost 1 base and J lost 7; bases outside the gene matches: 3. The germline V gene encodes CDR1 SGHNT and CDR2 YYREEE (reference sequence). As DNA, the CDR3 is TGTGCCAGCAGCTTGATAGCGGGAGCGAATGAGCAGTTCTTC. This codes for CASSLIAGANEQFF.

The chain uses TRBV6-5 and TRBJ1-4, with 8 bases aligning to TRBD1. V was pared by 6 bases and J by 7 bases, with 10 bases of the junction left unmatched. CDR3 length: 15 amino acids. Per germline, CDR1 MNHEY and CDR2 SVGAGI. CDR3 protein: CASRIGWTGIEKLFF. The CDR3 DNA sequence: TGTGCCAGCAGGATCGGCTGGACAGGGATTGAAAAACTGTTTTTT.

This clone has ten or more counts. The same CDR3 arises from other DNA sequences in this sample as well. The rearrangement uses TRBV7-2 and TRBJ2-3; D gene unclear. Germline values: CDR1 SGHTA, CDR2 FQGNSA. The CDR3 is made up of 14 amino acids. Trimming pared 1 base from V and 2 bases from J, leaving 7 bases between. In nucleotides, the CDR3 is TGTGCCAGCAGCTTAGATGGTAACACAGATACGCAGTATTTT. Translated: CASSLDGNTDTQYF.

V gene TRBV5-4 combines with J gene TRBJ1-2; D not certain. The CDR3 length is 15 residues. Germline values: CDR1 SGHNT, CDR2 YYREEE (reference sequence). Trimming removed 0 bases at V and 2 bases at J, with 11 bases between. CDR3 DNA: TGTGCCAGCAGCTTGGCAAAGACAACCAACTATGGCTACACCTTC. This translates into CASSLAKTTNYGYTF.

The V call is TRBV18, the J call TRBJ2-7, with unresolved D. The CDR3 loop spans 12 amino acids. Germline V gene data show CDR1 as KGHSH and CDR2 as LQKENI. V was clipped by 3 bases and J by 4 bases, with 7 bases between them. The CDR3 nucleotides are TGTGCCAGCTCACCTGATGTATACGAGCAGTACTTC. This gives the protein CASSPDVYEQYF.

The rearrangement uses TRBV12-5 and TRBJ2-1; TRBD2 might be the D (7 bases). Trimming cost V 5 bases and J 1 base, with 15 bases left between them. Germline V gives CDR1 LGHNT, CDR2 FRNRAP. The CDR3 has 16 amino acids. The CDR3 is CASGHGGQGSYNEQFF. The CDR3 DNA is TGTGCTAGTGGTCACGGGGGGCAGGGATCCTACAATGAGCAGTTCTTC.

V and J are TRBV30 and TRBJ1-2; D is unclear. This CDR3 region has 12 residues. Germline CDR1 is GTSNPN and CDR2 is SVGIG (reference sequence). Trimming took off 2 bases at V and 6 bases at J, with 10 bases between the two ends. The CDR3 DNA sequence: TGTGCCTGGAGTCCCAGAAAGGATGGCTACACCTTC. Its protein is CAWSPRKDGYTF.

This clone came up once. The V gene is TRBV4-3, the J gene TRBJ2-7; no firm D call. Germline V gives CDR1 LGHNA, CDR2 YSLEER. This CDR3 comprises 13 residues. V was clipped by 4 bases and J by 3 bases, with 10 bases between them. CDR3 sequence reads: CASSPRIYYEQYF. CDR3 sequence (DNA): TGCGCCAGCAGCCCAAGGATCTACTACGAGCAGTACTTC.

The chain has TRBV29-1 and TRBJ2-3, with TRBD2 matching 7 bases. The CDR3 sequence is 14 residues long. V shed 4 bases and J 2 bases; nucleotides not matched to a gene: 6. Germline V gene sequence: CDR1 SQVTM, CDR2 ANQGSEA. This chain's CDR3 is CSVALAAFTDTQYF. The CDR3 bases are TGCAGCGTTGCTCTAGCGGCGTTCACAGATACGCAGTATTTT.

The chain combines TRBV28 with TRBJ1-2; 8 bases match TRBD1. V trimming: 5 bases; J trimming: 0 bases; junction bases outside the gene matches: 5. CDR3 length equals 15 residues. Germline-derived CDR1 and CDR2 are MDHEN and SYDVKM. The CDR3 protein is CASSVLTGANYGYTF. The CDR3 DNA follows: TGTGCCAGCAGTGTCCTGACAGGGGCTAACTATGGCTACACCTTC.

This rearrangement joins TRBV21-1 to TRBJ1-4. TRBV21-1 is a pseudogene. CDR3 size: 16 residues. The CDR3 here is CATPKGRWATNEKLFF. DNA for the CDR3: TGTGCCACCCCTAAGGGAAGGTGGGCAACTAATGAAAAACTGTTTTTT.

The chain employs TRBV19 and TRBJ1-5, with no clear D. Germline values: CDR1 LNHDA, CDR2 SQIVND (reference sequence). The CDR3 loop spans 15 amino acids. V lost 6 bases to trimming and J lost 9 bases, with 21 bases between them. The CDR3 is CASRDQAAVWAPQHF. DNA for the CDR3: TGTGCCAGTAGAGATCAGGCGGCCGTTTGGGCGCCCCAGCATTTT.

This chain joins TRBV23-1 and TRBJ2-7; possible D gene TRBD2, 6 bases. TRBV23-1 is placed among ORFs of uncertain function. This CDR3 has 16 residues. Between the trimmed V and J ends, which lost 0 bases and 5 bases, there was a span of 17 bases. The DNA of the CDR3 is TGCGCCAGCAGTCAATCTCGGCGGGGTATAAAGAACGAGCAGTACTTC. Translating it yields CASSQSRRGIKNEQYF.

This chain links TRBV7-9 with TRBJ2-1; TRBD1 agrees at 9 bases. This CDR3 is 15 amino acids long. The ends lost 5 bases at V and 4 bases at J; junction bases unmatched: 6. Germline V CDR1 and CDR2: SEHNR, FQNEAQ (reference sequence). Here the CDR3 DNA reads TGTGCCAGCAGCCCGGGACAGGGAGAGTACAATGAGCAGTTCTTC. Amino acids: CASSPGQGEYNEQFF.

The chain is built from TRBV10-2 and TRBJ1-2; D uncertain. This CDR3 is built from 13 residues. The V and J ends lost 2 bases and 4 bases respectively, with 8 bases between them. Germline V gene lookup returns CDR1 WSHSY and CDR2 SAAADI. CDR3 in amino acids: CASSEAGTYGYTF. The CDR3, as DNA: TGCGCCAGCAGTGAGGCAGGTACCTATGGCTACACCTTC.